This T cell receptor beta chain came from a study of blood T cell repertoires in COVID-19. Across the whole study: COVID-19 samples from acute and convalescent phases originated in the United States, Italy and Spain. In each case, the material was cDNA or gDNA derived from T cells, B-cell-depleted T cells, or PBMCs.

Germline CDR1 and CDR2: LGHNA and YNFKEQ. The V and J ends lost 0 bases and 4 bases, in that order; junction bases with no gene match: 7. The CDR3 extends over 16 amino acids. This clone was recorded once. Authors' analysis steps: Amplification of reference gene primers provided the estimated nucleated cell counts. The protocol was immunoSEQ multiplex PCR, while the TCRdb copy is restricted to in-frame clones and leaves out a portion. The V and J calls and clone size are taken from that table; D and trimming were inferred from the DNA. The sample has roughly 230,000 clones, 90% seen once. The source of this sequence is a woman aged 60-70 years with COVID-19, enrolled during active disease. The sample taken for sequencing was peripheral blood. The V gene is TRBV4-2, the J gene TRBJ1-1, with 8 bases aligning to TRBD1. The CDR3 DNA follows: TGTGCCAGCAGCCAAGACGACCCAGGGGGCGGCACTGAAGCTTTCTTT. This encodes CASSQDDPGGGTEAFF.